This T cell receptor beta chain was profiled in a study of CD8+CD57+ T cells in acquired aplastic anemia. About the study: Mean read depth for CD4+ cells from healthy donors was 9 million to 13 million.

Genomic DNA constituted the template upon which TCR beta VDJ and CDR3 profiling was performed. TCRdb itself ran the reads through MiXCR, one entry per CDR3 protein. The repertoire consists of some 200,000 distinct CDR3 sequences, with 34% occurring once and the leading ten covering about 1.1%. V shed 5 bases, J shed 5 bases, and the junction held 3 bases outside the gene matches. Germline lookup yields CDR1 SNHLY and CDR2 FYNNEI. This CDR3 region has 13 residues. The TCR was taken from a human donor in good health, serving as a control. The chain carries TRBV2 and TRBJ2-5, with TRBD1 identical over 9 bases. The specimen was sorted CD4+, CD8+, or CD8+CD57+ T cells (not recorded which) from PBMCs. CDR3 nucleotides: TGTGCCAGCAGTCGGGACAGGGTGGAGACCCAGTACTTC. This encodes CASSRDRVETQYF.